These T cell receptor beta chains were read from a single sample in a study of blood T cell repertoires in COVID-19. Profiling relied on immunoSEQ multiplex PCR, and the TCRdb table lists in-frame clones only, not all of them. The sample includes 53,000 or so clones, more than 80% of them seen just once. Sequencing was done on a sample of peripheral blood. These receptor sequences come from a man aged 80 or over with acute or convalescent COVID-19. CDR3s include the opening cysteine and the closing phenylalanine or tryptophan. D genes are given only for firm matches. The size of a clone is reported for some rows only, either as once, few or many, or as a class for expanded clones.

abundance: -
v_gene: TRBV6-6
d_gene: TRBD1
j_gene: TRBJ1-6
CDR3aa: CASSGQGVNSPLHF
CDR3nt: TGTGCCAGCAGCGGACAGGGGGTTAATTCACCCCTCCACTTT

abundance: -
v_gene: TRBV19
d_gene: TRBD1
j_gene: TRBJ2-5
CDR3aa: CASSTLQGSLQETQYF
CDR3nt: TGTGCCAGTAGTACTCTACAGGGGAGCTTACAAGAGACCCAGTACTTC

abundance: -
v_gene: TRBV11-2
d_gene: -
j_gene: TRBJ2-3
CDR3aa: CASSSGYTQYF
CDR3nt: TGTGCCAGCAGCTCGGGGTATACGCAGTATTTT

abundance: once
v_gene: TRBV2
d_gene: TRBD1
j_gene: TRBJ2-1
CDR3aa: CASSEGPPGQGVNEQFF
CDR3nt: TGTGCCAGCAGTGAAGGTCCCCCCGGACAGGGTGTGAATGAGCAGTTCTTC

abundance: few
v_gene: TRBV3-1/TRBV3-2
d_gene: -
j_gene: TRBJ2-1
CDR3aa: CASSLLSLQGNEQFF
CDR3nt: TGTGCCAGCAGCCTACTCTCCCTACAGGGAAATGAGCAGTTCTTC

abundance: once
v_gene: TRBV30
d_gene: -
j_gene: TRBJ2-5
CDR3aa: CAWRSGETQYF
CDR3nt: TGTGCCTGGAGGTCGGGGGAGACCCAGTACTTC

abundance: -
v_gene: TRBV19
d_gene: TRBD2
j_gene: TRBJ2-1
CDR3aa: CASSVYSGGLRDEQFF
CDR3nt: TGTGCCAGTAGTGTCTATAGCGGGGGCCTTAGGGATGAGCAGTTCTTC

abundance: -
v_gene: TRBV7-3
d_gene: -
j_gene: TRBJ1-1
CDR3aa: CASSSGETEAFF
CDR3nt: TGTGCCAGCAGCTCGGGGGAGACTGAAGCTTTCTTT

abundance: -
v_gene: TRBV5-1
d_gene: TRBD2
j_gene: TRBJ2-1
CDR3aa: CASSYGGGAGGNEQFF
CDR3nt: TGCGCCAGCAGTTACGGCGGGGGGGCAGGCGGTAATGAGCAGTTCTTC

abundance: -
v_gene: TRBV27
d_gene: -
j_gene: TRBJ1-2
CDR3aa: CASSTGPGVNYGYTF
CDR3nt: TGTGCCAGCAGTACAGGGCCAGGGGTTAACTATGGCTACACCTTC

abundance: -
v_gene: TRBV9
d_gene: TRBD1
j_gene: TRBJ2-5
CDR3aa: CASIPSSPPGQGAETQYF
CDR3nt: TGTGCCAGCATTCCATCGAGCCCCCCGGGACAGGGGGCCGAGACCCAGTACTTC

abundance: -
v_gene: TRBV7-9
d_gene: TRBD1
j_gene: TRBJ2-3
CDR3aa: CASSFGTGGAGDTQYF
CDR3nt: TGTGCCAGCAGCTTTGGGACAGGGGGCGCAGGCGATACGCAGTATTTT

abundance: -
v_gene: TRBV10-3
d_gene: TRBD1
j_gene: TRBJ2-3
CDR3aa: CAISERGQTSTDTQYF
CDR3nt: TGTGCCATCAGTGAACGGGGACAGACAAGCACAGATACGCAGTATTTT

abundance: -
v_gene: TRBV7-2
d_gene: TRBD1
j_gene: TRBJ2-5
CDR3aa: CASSIDRGGETQYF
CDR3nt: TGTGCCAGCAGCATCGACAGGGGTGGCGAGACCCAGTACTTC

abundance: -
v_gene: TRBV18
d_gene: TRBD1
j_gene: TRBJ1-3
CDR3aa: CASSPGQGGSNTIYF
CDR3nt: TGTGCCAGCTCACCAGGACAGGGTGGATCAAACACCATATATTTT

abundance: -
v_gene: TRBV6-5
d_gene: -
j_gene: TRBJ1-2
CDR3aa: CASSPPAANYGYTF
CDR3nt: TGTGCCAGCAGCCCCCCCGCAGCTAACTATGGCTACACCTTC

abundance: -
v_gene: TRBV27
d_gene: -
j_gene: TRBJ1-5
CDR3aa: CASSEGHRQPQHF
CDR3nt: TGTGCCAGCAGTGAGGGACATCGTCAGCCCCAGCATTTT

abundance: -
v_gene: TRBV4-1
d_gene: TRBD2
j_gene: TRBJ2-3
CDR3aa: CASSQDRVAGGRTDTQYF
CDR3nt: TGCGCCAGCAGCCAAGATAGGGTAGCGGGGGGGCGGACAGATACGCAGTATTTT

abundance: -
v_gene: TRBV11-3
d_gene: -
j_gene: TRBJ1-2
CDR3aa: CASSLNDPGASNYGYTF
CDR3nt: TGTGCCAGCAGCTTAAATGATCCAGGGGCATCTAACTATGGCTACACCTTC

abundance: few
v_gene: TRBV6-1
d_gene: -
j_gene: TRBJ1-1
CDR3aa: CASSENSLGTEAFF
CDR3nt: TGTGCCAGCAGTGAAAACAGTCTGGGCACTGAAGCTTTCTTT

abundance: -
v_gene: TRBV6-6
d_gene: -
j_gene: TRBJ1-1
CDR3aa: CASSYSGGRGAFF
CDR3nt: TGTGCCAGCAGTTACTCCGGAGGGAGGGGAGCTTTCTTT

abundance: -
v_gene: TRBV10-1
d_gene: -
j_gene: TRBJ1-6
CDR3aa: CASSELVSPNSPLHF
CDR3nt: TGCGCCAGCAGTGAGCTAGTCAGCCCAAATTCACCCCTCCACTTT

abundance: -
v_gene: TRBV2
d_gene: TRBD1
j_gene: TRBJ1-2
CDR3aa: CASTWDRDGYTF
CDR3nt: TGTGCCAGCACCTGGGACAGGGATGGCTACACCTTC

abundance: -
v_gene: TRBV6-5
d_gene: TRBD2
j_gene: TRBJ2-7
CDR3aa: CASSSPGLALHEQYF
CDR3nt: TGTGCCAGCAGTTCCCCGGGACTAGCTTTGCACGAGCAGTACTTC

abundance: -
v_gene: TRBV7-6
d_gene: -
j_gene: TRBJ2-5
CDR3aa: CASSQGHGETQYF
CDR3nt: TGTGCCAGCAGCCAGGGGCATGGAGAGACCCAGTACTTC

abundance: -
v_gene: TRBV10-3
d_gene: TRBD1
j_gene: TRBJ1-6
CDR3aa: CAISEFGVRVGQGDNSPLHF
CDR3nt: TGTGCCATCAGTGAGTTTGGGGTAAGGGTCGGACAGGGAGATAATTCACCCCTCCACTTT

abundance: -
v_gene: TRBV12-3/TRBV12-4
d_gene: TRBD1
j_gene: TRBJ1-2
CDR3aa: CASSQGAYGYTF
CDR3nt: TGTGCCAGCAGTCAGGGGGCCTATGGCTACACCTTC

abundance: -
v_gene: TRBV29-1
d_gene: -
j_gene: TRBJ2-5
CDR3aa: CSVDGQGGGETQYF
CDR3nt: TGCAGCGTCGATGGACAGGGAGGGGGTGAGACCCAGTACTTC

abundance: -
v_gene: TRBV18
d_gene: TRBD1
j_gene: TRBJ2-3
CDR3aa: CASSPRRGRVTDTQYF
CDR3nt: TGTGCCAGCTCACCACGCAGGGGGCGCGTCACAGATACGCAGTATTTT

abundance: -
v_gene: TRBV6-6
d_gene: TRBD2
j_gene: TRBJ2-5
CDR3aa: CASSGTSGSPGETQYF
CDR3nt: TGTGCCAGCAGTGGGACTAGCGGGAGCCCAGGGGAGACCCAGTACTTC

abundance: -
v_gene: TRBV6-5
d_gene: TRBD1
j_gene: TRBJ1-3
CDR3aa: CASRVGQNSGNTIYF
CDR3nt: TGTGCCAGCAGAGTGGGACAGAACTCTGGAAACACCATATATTTT

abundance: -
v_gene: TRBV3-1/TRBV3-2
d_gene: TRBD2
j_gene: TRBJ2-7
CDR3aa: CASSPRPGTSGGASLNEQYF
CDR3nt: TGTGCCAGCAGCCCCCGCCCCGGGACTAGCGGGGGGGCTTCTCTCAACGAGCAGTACTTC

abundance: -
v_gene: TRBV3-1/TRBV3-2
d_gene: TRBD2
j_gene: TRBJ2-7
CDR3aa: CASSQDSAGAPGEQYF
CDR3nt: TGTGCCAGCAGCCAAGACAGTGCGGGAGCCCCAGGCGAGCAGTACTTC

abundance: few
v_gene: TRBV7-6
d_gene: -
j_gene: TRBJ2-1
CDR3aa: CASSRYNEQFF
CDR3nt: TGTGCCAGCAGTAGATACAATGAGCAGTTCTTC

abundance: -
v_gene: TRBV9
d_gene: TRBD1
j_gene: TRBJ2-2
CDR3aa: CASSARTGATNTGELFF
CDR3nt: TGTGCCAGCAGCGCGAGGACAGGGGCCACGAACACCGGGGAGCTGTTTTTT

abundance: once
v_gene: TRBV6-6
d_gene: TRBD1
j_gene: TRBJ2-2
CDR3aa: CASSYPQGARTGELFF
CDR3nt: TGTGCCAGCAGTTACCCACAGGGGGCTAGGACCGGGGAGCTGTTTTTT

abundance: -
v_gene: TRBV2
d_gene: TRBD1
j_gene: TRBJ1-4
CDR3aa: CASSEALTGGGEKLFF
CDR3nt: TGTGCCAGCAGTGAAGCCCTGACAGGGGGCGGTGAAAAACTGTTTTTT

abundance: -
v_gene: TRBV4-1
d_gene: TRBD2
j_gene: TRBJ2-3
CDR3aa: CASSQDRTGGASDTQYF
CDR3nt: TGCGCCAGCAGCCAAGATCGGACCGGGGGGGCGTCAGATACGCAGTATTTT

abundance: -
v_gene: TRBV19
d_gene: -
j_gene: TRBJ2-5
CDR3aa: CASSIDRRERGTQYF
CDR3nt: TGTGCCAGTAGTATAGATCGGCGGGAACGGGGGACCCAGTACTTC

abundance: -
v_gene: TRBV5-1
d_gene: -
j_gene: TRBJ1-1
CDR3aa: CASSLYGENTEAFF
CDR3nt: TGCGCCAGCAGCTTGTACGGGGAGAACACTGAAGCTTTCTTT

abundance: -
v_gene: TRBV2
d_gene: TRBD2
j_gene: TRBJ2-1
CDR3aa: CASSVASGGTNEQFF
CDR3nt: TGTGCCAGCAGTGTGGCTAGCGGGGGTACTAATGAGCAGTTCTTC

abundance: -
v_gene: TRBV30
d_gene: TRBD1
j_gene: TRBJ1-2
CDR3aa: CAWSSRDRGNTF
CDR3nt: TGTGCCTGGAGTTCCCGGGACAGGGGGAACACCTTC

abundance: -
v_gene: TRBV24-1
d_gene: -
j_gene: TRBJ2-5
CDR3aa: CATSDSRELKTQYF
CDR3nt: TGTGCCACCAGTGATAGCAGGGAATTGAAGACCCAGTACTTC

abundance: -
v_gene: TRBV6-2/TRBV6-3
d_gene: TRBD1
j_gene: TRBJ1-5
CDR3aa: CASSQGVVSNQPQHF
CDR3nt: TGTGCCAGCAGTCAGGGGGTGGTAAGCAATCAGCCCCAGCATTTT

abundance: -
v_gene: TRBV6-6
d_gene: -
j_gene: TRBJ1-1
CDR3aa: CASSKTMNTEAFF
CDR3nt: TGTGCCAGCAGTAAGACAATGAACACTGAAGCTTTCTTT

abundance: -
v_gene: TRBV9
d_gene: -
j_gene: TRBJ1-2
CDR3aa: CASSVATEVPNLNYGYTF
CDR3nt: TGTGCCAGCAGCGTAGCTACTGAGGTCCCCAACCTTAACTATGGCTACACCTTC

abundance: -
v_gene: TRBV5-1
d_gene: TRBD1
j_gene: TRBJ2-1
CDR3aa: CASSLGQGSNSYNEQFF
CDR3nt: TGCGCCAGCAGCTTGGGACAGGGGTCGAACTCCTACAATGAGCAGTTCTTC

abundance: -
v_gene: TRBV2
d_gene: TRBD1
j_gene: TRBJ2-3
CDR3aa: CASSTWTGSTDTQYF
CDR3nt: TGTGCCAGCAGTACTTGGACAGGGAGCACAGATACGCAGTATTTT

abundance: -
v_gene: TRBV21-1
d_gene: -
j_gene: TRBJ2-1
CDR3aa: CASSKEAACQSSYNEQFF
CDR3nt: TGTGCCAGCAGCAAAGAGGCGGCCTGCCAGAGCTCCTACAATGAGCAGTTCTTC

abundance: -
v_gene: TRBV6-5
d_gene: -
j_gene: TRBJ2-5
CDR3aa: CASSSSGVLTQYF
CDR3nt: TGTGCCAGCAGTTCCTCCGGAGTCTTGACCCAGTACTTC

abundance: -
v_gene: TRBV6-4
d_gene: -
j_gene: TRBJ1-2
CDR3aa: CASSAPQGRANYGYTF
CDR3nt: TGTGCCAGCAGTGCCCCCCAGGGGAGAGCTAACTATGGCTACACCTTC

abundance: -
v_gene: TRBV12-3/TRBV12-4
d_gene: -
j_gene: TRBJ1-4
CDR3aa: CASSLSGQSQLFF
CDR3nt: TGTGCCAGCAGCCTCTCAGGACAGTCGCAACTGTTTTTT

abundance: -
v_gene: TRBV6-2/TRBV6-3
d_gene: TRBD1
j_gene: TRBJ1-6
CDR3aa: CASSYSRTGTGGSWNSPLHF
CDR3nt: TGTGCCAGCAGTTACTCTAGGACCGGGACAGGGGGCTCATGGAATTCACCCCTCCACTTT

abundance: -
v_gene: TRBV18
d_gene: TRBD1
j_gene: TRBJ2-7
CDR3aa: CASSRDRVSDEQYF
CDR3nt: TGTGCCAGCTCACGGGACAGGGTGAGCGACGAGCAGTACTTC

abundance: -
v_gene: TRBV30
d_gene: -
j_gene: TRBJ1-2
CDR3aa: CAWSVGPPFGEGNYGYTF
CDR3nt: TGTGCCTGGAGTGTAGGGCCCCCGTTTGGGGAGGGAAACTATGGCTACACCTTC

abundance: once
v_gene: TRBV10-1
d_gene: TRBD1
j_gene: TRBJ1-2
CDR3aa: CASKGQGEGYGYTF
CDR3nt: TGCGCCAGCAAGGGACAGGGGGAAGGCTATGGCTACACCTTC

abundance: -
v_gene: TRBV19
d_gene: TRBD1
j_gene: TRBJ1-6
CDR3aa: CASNPQGVYNSPLHF
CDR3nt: TGTGCCAGTAACCCCCAGGGGGTTTATAATTCACCCCTCCACTTT